The 22 T cell receptor beta chains given below trace back to one sample, sequenced in a study of T cell repertoires in cytomegalovirus infection. TCRdb re-called the reads through MiXCR, storing one row per CDR3 protein. Of fewer than 350,000 distinct CDR3 sequences listed, approximately 9.5% were seen once; the top ten hold approximately 4.7%. The sequenced sample was PBMCs. These receptors came from a human donor in good health (CMV status not recorded). Some clones in this sample may be carry-over from other donors' samples.

The chain is built from TRBV15 and TRBJ2-7; D unresolved. Germline V CDR1 and CDR2: LNHNV, YYDKDF (reference sequence). V was trimmed by 11 bases and J by 0 bases, leaving 14 bases between them. The CDR3 consists of 13 residues. The CDR3 is CASGRGSSYEQYF. CDR3 nucleotide sequence: TGTGCCTCCGGTCGCGGCAGCTCCTACGAGCAGTACTTC.

This clonotype was seen a few times. V and J are TRBV6-2 or TRBV6-3 and TRBJ2-7; possible D gene TRBD2, 5 bases. This CDR3 has 14 residues. V was cut by 2 bases and J by 6 bases, with 14 bases left in between. Germline loops: CDR1 MNHEY, CDR2 SVGEGT. In DNA form, the CDR3 reads TGTGCCAGCAGTTACCCCGGAGGAGTACGCGAGCAGTACTTC. This sequence encodes CASSYPGGVREQYF.

The chain couples TRBV4-3 to TRBJ1-3, with 9 bases lining up with TRBD1. V lost 5 bases and J lost 7; bases outside the gene matches: 12. Germline CDR1 reads LGHNA; CDR2 reads YSLEER. There are 16 residues in the CDR3. The CDR3 DNA reads TGCGCCAGCAGCAAGGAGTTCGGGACAGGGAGGAACACCATATATTTT. Protein product: CASSKEFGTGRNTIYF.

This clonotype was observed a few times. The CDR3 loop reads CASRIRGTYGYTF. Here the CDR3 DNA reads TGTGCCAGCAGGATCAGGGGCACCTATGGCTACACCTTC. The V call is TRBV28, the J call TRBJ1-2, with TRBD1 as a possible D gene (6 bases). Germline assignment: CDR1 MDHEN and CDR2 SYDVKM. This CDR3 has 13 residues. V was clipped by 6 bases and J by 4 bases, with 12 bases between them.

Details on this clonotype: It may be a read error: a sequence one base away is much more abundant. J is TRBJ2-1 and V is TRBV6-1; TRBD1 matches 11 bases. The CDR3 totals 13 residues. CDR1 MNHNS and CDR2 SASEGT come from the germline V gene. V gave up 10 bases and J gave up 8 bases; unmatched junction bases: 7. CDR3 amino acids: CANRTGGGHEQFF. The CDR3 coding sequence is TGTGCCAACAGGACAGGGGGCGGGCATGAGCAGTTCTTC.

This clonotype has a count of ten or more. J is TRBJ2-1 and V is TRBV7-3, with D perhaps TRBD2 (5 bases). The V gene's germline CDR1 is SGHTA and CDR2 FQGTGA. Trimming cost V 1 base and J 6 bases, with 22 bases left between them. The CDR3 has 18 amino acids. CDR3 DNA: TGTGCCAGCAGCTTAAATCCCGCGGGCCCTTCAAACCCCAATGAGCAGTTCTTC. Translating gives CASSLNPAGPSNPNEQFF. The variable domain in full, with the rest retrieved from reference TRBV7-3 and TRBJ2-1, is GAGVSQTPSNKVTEKGKYVELRCDPISGHTALYWYRQSLGQGPEFLIYFQGTGAADDSGLPNDRFFAVRPEGSVSTLKIQRTERGDSAVYLCASSLNPAGPSNPNEQFFGPGTRLTVL.

This clonotype showed up just once. Given a much more abundant clone one base away, this may be a read error. The J gene is TRBJ2-1, the V gene TRBV28, with 12 bases that match TRBD2. This CDR3 region has 16 residues. Germline values: CDR1 MDHEN, CDR2 SYDVKM. V shed 3 bases, J shed 4 bases, and the junction held 4 bases outside the gene matches. CDR3 DNA: TGTGCCAGCAGTTTCACGACTAGCGGGAGTTACAATGAGCAGTTCTTC. Encoded protein: CASSFTTSGSYNEQFF.

J is TRBJ1-2 and V is TRBV28, with 7 bases lining up with TRBD1. V gave up 3 bases and J gave up 3 bases; unmatched junction bases: 7. This CDR3 spans 15 amino acids. Germline CDR1 and CDR2: MDHEN and SYDVKM. The CDR3 spells CASSFPGGTDYGYTF. CDR3 nucleotides: TGTGCCAGCAGTTTTCCGGGGGGGACAGACTATGGCTACACCTTC.

The chain uses TRBV14 and TRBJ1-6; TRBD1 is a possible D gene (5 bases). Germline CDR1 is SGHDN and CDR2 is FVKESK. This CDR3 has 14 residues. V lost 1 base, J lost 13 bases, and 14 bases lay in between. The CDR3 DNA reads as TGTGCCAGCAGCCAAGTTAAGGGGTTCGGGCCCCTCCACTTT. Translating gives CASSQVKGFGPLHF. The variable domain in full, with the rest retrieved from reference TRBV14 and TRBJ1-6, is EAGVTQFPSHSVIEKGQTVTLRCDPISGHDNLYWYRRVMGKEIKFLLHFVKESKQDESGMPNNRFLAERTGGTYSTLKVQPAELEDSGVYFCASSQVKGFGPLHFGNGTRLTVT.

CDR3 sequence reads: CATSDPQQGRETQYF. The DNA of the CDR3 is TGTGCCACCAGTGATCCTCAGCAGGGACGAGAGACCCAGTACTTC. V usage is TRBV24-1 and J usage is TRBJ2-5; either TRBD1 or TRBD2 may supply D (5 bases each). Looked up from germline, CDR1 is KGHDR and CDR2 is SFDVKD. The CDR3 is 15 residues long. Between the trimmed V and J ends, which lost 3 bases and 4 bases, there was a span of 14 bases.

In its sample, this clonotype was seen a few times. The genes are TRBV28 and TRBJ2-2; D remains unclear. The V and J ends lost 6 bases and 10 bases respectively, with 12 bases between them. The CDR3 length is 12 residues. CDR1 MDHEN and CDR2 SYDVKM come from the germline V gene. CDR3 in amino acids: CASSLPWMELFF. The CDR3 DNA follows: TGTGCCAGCAGCCTACCATGGATGGAGCTGTTTTTT.

The sample holds a few counts of this clonotype. The V and J genes are TRBV7-6 and TRBJ1-2; 8 nucleotides match TRBD1. Germline CDR1 is SGHVS and CDR2 is FNYEAQ. The CDR3 extends over 12 amino acids. Trimming cost V 1 base and J 12 bases; bases outside gene matches: 4. The CDR3 DNA reads as TGTGCCAGCAGCTTAGAGACCAGGGGGCACACCTTC. Its translation is CASSLETRGHTF.

For this clonotype: It may be a read error: a sequence one base away is much more abundant. The V and J genes are TRBV7-2 and TRBJ2-5, with 14 bases that match TRBD2. This CDR3 spans 18 amino acids. Looked up from germline, CDR1 is SGHTA and CDR2 is FQGNSA. Trimming at V came to 3 bases and at J to 9 bases, leaving 15 bases not matched to a gene. CDR3 sequence: CASSLRTSGRPVVEAQYF. The CDR3 DNA is TGTGCCAGCAGCTTGAGGACTAGCGGGAGGCCGGTAGTGGAGGCCCAGTACTTC.

V usage is TRBV6-1 and J usage is TRBJ1-2; TRBD1 matches at 10 bases. Germline lookup yields CDR1 MNHNS and CDR2 SASEGT. Trimming took 5 bases from V and 4 from J; bases not matched to a gene: 4. CDR3 length: 14 residues. The CDR3: CASSIGQGVYGYTF. CDR3 in DNA: TGTGCCAGCAGTATCGGACAGGGGGTCTATGGCTACACCTTC.

In its sample, this clonotype was seen a few times. The chain uses TRBV20-1 and TRBJ2-1; TRBD2 matches 8 bases. This CDR3 region has 13 residues. With V trimmed by 5 bases and J by 7 bases, 7 bases remained unmatched. Germline CDR1 reads DFQATT; CDR2 reads SNEGSKA (reference sequence). CDR3: CSAERGGRNEQFF. The CDR3 nucleotides are TGCAGTGCTGAACGGGGGGGGCGGAATGAGCAGTTCTTC.

This clonotype was seen ten or more times. The rearrangement joins TRBV7-8 to TRBJ1-1; the D gene is possibly TRBD1 (6 bases). Germline V gives CDR1 SGHVS, CDR2 FQNEAQ. The CDR3 consists of 15 residues. Trimming took off 5 bases at V and 4 bases at J, with 17 bases between the two ends. The CDR3 spells CASSGGRGGSTEAFF. DNA of the CDR3: TGTGCCAGCAGCGGGGGAAGGGGGGGGAGCACTGAAGCTTTCTTT.

This clonotype was counted between two and nine times. DNA of the CDR3: TGTGCCAGCAGCTTAGGGGGGACGGCAGGAGAGACCCAGTACTTC. Amino acids: CASSLGGTAGETQYF. This chain uses TRBV7-2 with TRBJ2-5; either TRBD1 or TRBD2 may supply D (5 bases each). This CDR3 has 15 residues. V lost 1 base to trimming and J lost 4 bases, with 13 bases between them. In germline, CDR1 is SGHTA, CDR2 FQGNSA.

This clonotype was counted many times. V gene TRBV5-6 combines with J gene TRBJ2-7; 7 nucleotides agree with TRBD1. The V gene's germline CDR1 is SGHDT and CDR2 YYEEEE. The CDR3 contains 14 residues. Trimming cost V 4 bases and J 0 bases; bases outside gene matches: 4. The CDR3 protein is CASSLGQFSYEQYF. CDR3 in DNA: TGTGCCAGCAGCCTGGGACAGTTCTCCTACGAGCAGTACTTC.

This clonotype has at least ten counts. The chain has TRBV7-2 and TRBJ1-1; D ambiguous. Germline V gene lookup returns CDR1 SGHTA and CDR2 FQGNSA. The CDR3 runs to 13 residues. V was pared by 4 bases and J by 2 bases, with 8 bases between. The CDR3 DNA reads TGTGCCAGCAGCTACATAGACAACACTGAAGCTTTCTTT. This sequence encodes CASSYIDNTEAFF.

V usage is TRBV7-2 and J usage is TRBJ1-2; D gene ambiguous. V was trimmed by 5 bases and J by 4 bases, leaving 17 bases between them. Germline V gives CDR1 SGHTA, CDR2 FQGNSA. The CDR3 length is 15 residues. The CDR3 protein is CASSLMPDSGYGYTF. The CDR3 nucleotides read TGTGCCAGCAGCCTTATGCCGGATTCTGGCTATGGCTACACCTTC.

This clonotype was seen ten or more times. J is TRBJ2-1 and V is TRBV19; 9 bases map to TRBD1. The CDR3 is 13 residues long. Germline CDR1 and CDR2: LNHDA and SQIVND (reference sequence). The V and J ends lost 7 bases and 6 bases, in that order; junction bases with no gene match: 4. CDR3 nucleotide sequence: TGTGCCAGTAAGGGACAGGGTATCAATGAGCAGTTCTTC. Translation: CASKGQGINEQFF. The full variable domain, with the rest looked up from reference TRBV19 and TRBJ2-1, is DGGITQSPKYLFRKEGQNVTLSCEQNLNHDAMYWYRQDPGQGLRLIYYSQIVNDFQKGDIAEGYSVSREKKESFPLTVTSAQKNPTAFYLCASKGQGINEQFFGPGTRLTVL.

This clonotype was observed at least ten times. The chain uses TRBV6-2 or TRBV6-3 and TRBJ2-7, with 9 bases that match TRBD1. CDR1 and CDR2 from the germline V gene are MNHEY and SVGEGT. J lost 6 bases, V lost 7 bases, and 7 bases had no gene match. This CDR3 contains 13 residues. DNA for the CDR3: TGTGCCAGCACCCGGGACAGGGCCAGCGAGCAGTACTTC. Translating gives CASTRDRASEQYF.